This T cell receptor beta chain was retrieved from a study of blood T cell repertoires in COVID-19. Overall study: Samples taken during acute and convalescent COVID-19 were collected in the United States, Italy and Spain. The analysed material was cDNA or gDNA that came from T cells, B-cell-depleted T cells, or PBMCs.

It was during active infection that Seattle patients were enrolled and then longitudinally followed. Per the original methods: Reference gene primers were amplified, and this amplification served to estimate nucleated cell counts. The assay was immunoSEQ multiplex PCR, and TCRdb's table has in-frame clones only and misses some. D and trimming were read from the DNA, whereas the V and J calls and clone size are those reported in that table. The sample has approximately 240,000 clones, 83% seen once. Germline V lookup: CDR1 SGHRS, CDR2 YFSETQ. Trimming cost V 3 bases and J 8 bases, with 18 bases left between them. The CDR3 covers 15 residues.

The sequence came from a woman between 25 and 40 years old with COVID-19, enrolled during active disease. This chain joins TRBV5-1 and TRBJ1-5; tentatively, D is TRBD1 (6 bases). The source material was peripheral blood. The DNA of the CDR3 is TGCGCCAGCAGCTCCTTTGGGGGCAGGGGAGAGCCCCAGCATTTT. The encoded protein is CASSSFGGRGEPQHF.